These 4 T cell receptor beta chains were sequenced from one sample in a study of CD4 T cells in relation to SARS-CoV-2 and coronaviruses. The antigens of these receptors remain unknown. TCRdb's copy holds only in-frame clones and misses some; the assay was immunoSEQ multiplex PCR. This table has about 20,000 clones, about 76% appearing once. Unexposed donor CD4+ T cells date from about 2011-2018, before the COVID-19 pandemic. After roughly ten days of culture, CD4+ T cells were isolated. The sequenced sample was CD4+ T cells from PBMCs, cultured in vitro. These receptors originate from a human donor in good health.

The chain joins TRBV29-1 to TRBJ1-1, with 8 bases aligning to TRBD1. This CDR3 has 13 residues. V was clipped by 5 bases and J by 4 bases; unmatched bases: 6. Germline CDR1 is SQVTM and CDR2 is ANQGSEA. Written as DNA, the CDR3 is TGCAGCGTTCAGGGGGCTAGCGGCACTGAAGCTTTCTTT. It specifies CSVQGASGTEAFF.

V and J are TRBV11-3 and TRBJ1-1, with a weak D call TRBD1 (5 bases). The germline V and J ends were trimmed by 0 bases and 5 bases, with 7 bases remaining between them. Per the germline V gene, CDR1 is SGHNT and CDR2 is YENEEA. This CDR3 region has 13 residues. CDR3 loop: CASSLEGETEAFF. The CDR3 DNA is TGTGCCAGCAGCTTAGAAGGGGAGACTGAAGCTTTCTTT.

The chain joins TRBV18 to TRBJ1-2; TRBD1 is a possible D gene (5 bases). Germline CDR1 KGHSH, CDR2 LQKENI. V lost 1 base to trimming and J lost 7 bases, with 16 bases between them. The CDR3 covers 15 residues. This CDR3 is CASSPQRDGTSGYTF. The CDR3 nucleotides are TGTGCCAGCTCACCACAACGGGACGGGACTTCTGGCTACACCTTC.

This chain connects TRBV24-1 to TRBJ2-3; 8 bases agree with TRBD2. Trimming at V came to 4 bases and at J to 2 bases, leaving 7 bases not matched to a gene. The germline CDR1 and CDR2 sequences are KGHDR and SFDVKD. There are 16 residues in the CDR3. CDR3 in amino acids: CATSDPSGRVTDTQYF. In DNA form, the CDR3 reads TGTGCCACCAGTGACCCCAGCGGGAGAGTCACAGATACGCAGTATTTT.